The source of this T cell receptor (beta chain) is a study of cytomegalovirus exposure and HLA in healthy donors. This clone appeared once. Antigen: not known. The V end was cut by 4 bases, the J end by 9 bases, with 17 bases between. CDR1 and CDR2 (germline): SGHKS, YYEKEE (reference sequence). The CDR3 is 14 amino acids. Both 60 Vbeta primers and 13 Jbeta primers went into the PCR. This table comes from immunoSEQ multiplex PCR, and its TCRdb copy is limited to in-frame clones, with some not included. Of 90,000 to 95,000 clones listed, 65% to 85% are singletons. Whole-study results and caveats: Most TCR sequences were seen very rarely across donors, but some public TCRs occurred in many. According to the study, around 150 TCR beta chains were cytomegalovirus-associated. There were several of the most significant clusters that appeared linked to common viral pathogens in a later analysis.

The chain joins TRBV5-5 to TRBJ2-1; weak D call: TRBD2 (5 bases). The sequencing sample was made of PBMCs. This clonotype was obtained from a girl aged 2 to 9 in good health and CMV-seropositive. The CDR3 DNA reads TGTGCCAGCAGCCTTGATACCCGGGGTAGTGAGCAGTTCTTC. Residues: CASSLDTRGSEQFF. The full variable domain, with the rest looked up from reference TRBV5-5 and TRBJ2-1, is DAGVTQSPTHLIKTRGQQVTLRCSPISGHKSVSWYQQVLGQGPQFIFQYYEKEERGRGNFPDRFSARQFPNYSSELNVNALLLGDSALYLCASSLDTRGSEQFFGPGTRLTVL.